This TCR beta chain was retrieved from a study of OX40 agonist ivuxolimab in advanced cancers. Study-level points and caveats: Among the lowest levels of clonal expansion were found in partial responders at 0.1-3.0 mg/kg.

Here immunoSEQ multiplex PCR was the method, and the copy in TCRdb shows in-frame clones only, minus some. The data contain around 80,000 clones, roughly nine tenths of them seen just once; the ten biggest clones take up 2.3%. Turning to this clone: Its antigen is unknown.

The length of the CDR3 is 14 residues. Trimming shortened V by 5 bases and J by 7 bases, and 15 bases separated the two germline ends. CDR1 and CDR2 from the germline V gene are SEHNR and FQNEAQ (reference sequence). This clonotype was sampled from an adult with an advanced solid tumor such as melanoma, head and neck, liver or kidney cancer. The sample consisted of CD4+ or CD8+ T cells sorted from blood, taken in a trial of the OX40 agonist ivuxolimab. The rearrangement joins TRBV7-9 to TRBJ1-5; tentative D call: TRBD1 (5 bases). The CDR3, as DNA: TGTGCCAGCAGCAAAGGGGACCCCAGACAGCCCCAGCATTTT. It encodes CASSKGDPRQPQHF. The full variable domain, with the rest looked up from reference TRBV7-9 and TRBJ1-5, is DTGVSQNPRHKITKRGQNVTFRCDPISEHNRLYWYRQTLGQGPEFLTYFQNEAQLEKSRLLSDRFSAERPKGSFSTLEIQRTEQGDSAMYLCASSKGDPRQPQHFGDGTRLSIL.